This entry lists 19 T cell receptor beta chains sequenced from one sample in a study of blood T cells in healthy people across ages (dated by TCRdb to the mid-2010s). The library came from 5' RACE. Sequenced on an Illumina HiSeq 2500. A second PCR of roughly 7 to 11 cycles was performed with a sample-barcoded 5' primer and a J-beta primer mix. TCRdb reran the public reads through fastp at Q25 and MiXCR, keeping productive beta chains. Duplicate CDR3 protein sequences are folded into a single record with the most common DNA and genes. The sample table records about 1,800,000 distinct CDR3 sequences; 28% of these occur just once. 7% to 9% of the sample lies in the top ten. Sequenced: blood. These TCRs come from a woman aged 25 to 45 in good health.

The table lists this clonotype with many counts. This chain connects TRBV20-1 to TRBJ2-7; D ambiguous. This CDR3 has 13 amino acids. The V end lost 0 bases, the J end lost 2 bases, and 8 bases lay between the germline ends. CDR1 is DFQATT, CDR2 SNEGSKA, per germline (reference sequence). CDR3 amino acids: CSARDTVAYEQYF. In DNA, the CDR3 is TGCAGTGCTAGAGATACCGTAGCCTACGAGCAGTACTTC.

Points on this clonotype: A much larger clone differs from this one at a single base, so this may be a read error. The gene calls are TRBV6-1 and TRBJ2-7; D assignment may be TRBD1 or TRBD2 (5 bases each). Germline values: CDR1 MNHNS, CDR2 SASEGT. The germline V and J ends were trimmed by 3 bases and 7 bases, with 19 bases remaining between them. This CDR3 contains 15 residues. The CDR3 spells CASSDPGRLPPEQYF. CDR3 sequence (DNA): TGTGCCAGCAGTGACCCGGGACGACTTCCACCGGAGCAGTACTTC.

There are a few counts of this clonotype. The chain recombines TRBV28 with TRBJ1-2, with D hard to call. V was trimmed by 1 base and J by 8 bases, leaving 14 bases between them. This CDR3 has 14 amino acids. Germline V gene sequence: CDR1 MDHEN, CDR2 SYDVKM. Written as DNA, the CDR3 is TGTGCCAGCAGTTTATTGGGCCGTGCCTTAGGCTACACCTTC. Translated, it gives CASSLLGRALGYTF.

The chain's CDR3 is CASSKTSGGVLDEQFF. The CDR3 nucleotides read TGTGCCAGCAGCAAGACTAGCGGGGGGGTTTTGGATGAGCAGTTCTTC. V usage is TRBV7-9 and J usage is TRBJ2-1; 14 bases match TRBD2. Germline CDR1 SEHNR, CDR2 FQNEAQ (reference sequence). The CDR3 is 16 amino acids. V shed 5 bases and J 8 bases; nucleotides not matched to a gene: 8.

This clonotype was observed a few times. V usage is TRBV30 and J usage is TRBJ2-1; 8 nucleotides match TRBD2. The CDR3 loop spans 12 amino acids. V gave up 4 bases and J gave up 10 bases; unmatched junction bases: 6. The V gene's germline CDR1 is GTSNPN and CDR2 SVGIG (reference sequence). CDR3 in DNA: TGTGCCTGGACCCTACGGGGGGGAGAGCAGTTCTTC. It specifies CAWTLRGGEQFF.

The genes are TRBV29-1 and TRBJ1-6; D is ambiguous. The V end was cut by 4 bases, the J end by 2 bases, with 9 bases between. The germline V gene encodes CDR1 SQVTM and CDR2 ANQGSEA. This CDR3 region has 14 residues. The CDR3 nucleotides read TGCAGCGTTGGGGAAGGGACCTATAATTCACCCCTCCACTTT. Encoded protein: CSVGEGTYNSPLHF.

As for this clonotype: A much bigger clone sits one base away, suggesting this may be a read error. This chain joins TRBV6-5 and TRBJ2-1, with a tentative D call TRBD1 (5 bases). CDR1 and CDR2 (germline): MNHEY, SVGAGI. The CDR3 covers 16 residues. The CDR3 loop is CASSYSTVSPYNEQVF. CDR3 nucleotide sequence: TGTGCCAGCAGTTACTCGACAGTCAGCCCCTACAATGAGCAGGTCTTC.

This clonotype has more than one count but fewer than ten. The chain couples TRBV9 to TRBJ2-5; D gene ambiguous. The germline V gene encodes CDR1 SGDLS and CDR2 YYNGEE. Between the trimmed V and J ends, which lost 2 bases and 1 base, there was a span of 12 bases. The CDR3 spans 15 residues. CDR3 DNA: TGTGCCAGCAGCGTTTCGGTTAAGGGCCAAGAGACCCAGTACTTC. Encoded protein: CASSVSVKGQETQYF.

The rearrangement links TRBV3-1 to TRBJ2-1; weak D call: TRBD2 (5 bases). The CDR3 sequence is 13 residues long. Between the trimmed V and J ends, which lost 5 bases and 6 bases, there was a span of 11 bases. The germline V gene has CDR1 LGHDT and CDR2 YNNKEL (reference sequence). CDR3: CASSNRTVNEQFF. In nucleotides, the CDR3 is TGTGCCAGCAGCAATAGGACTGTCAATGAGCAGTTCTTC.

The V and J genes are TRBV29-1 and TRBJ2-3; 12 bases fit TRBD2. CDR1 and CDR2 from the germline V gene are SQVTM and ANQGSEA. The CDR3 sequence is 15 residues long. The V segment lost 4 bases and the J segment 2 bases; nucleotides outside the gene matches: 4. As DNA, the CDR3 is TGCAGCGTTGGACTAGCGGGGGCTAACACAGATACGCAGTATTTT. It translates to CSVGLAGANTDTQYF.

This clonotype occurred many times. The chain combines TRBV4-3 with TRBJ2-6; no clear D. The CDR3 is made up of 16 amino acids. V lost 1 base, J lost 0 bases, and 7 bases lay in between. Germline assignment: CDR1 LGHNA and CDR2 YSLEER. The CDR3, as DNA: TGCGCCAGCAGCCAAGTATGGGGCTCTGGGGCCAACGTCCTGACTTTC. This sequence encodes CASSQVWGSGANVLTF.

This clonotype occurred a few times. The chain recombines TRBV20-1 with TRBJ2-5; D could derive from TRBD1 or TRBD2 (6 bases each). This CDR3 has 18 amino acids. Germline V gene lookup returns CDR1 DFQATT and CDR2 SNEGSKA (reference sequence). The germline V and J ends were trimmed by 7 bases and 10 bases, with 37 bases remaining between them. Written as DNA, the CDR3 is TGCAGTGTTAGCCGCCAAATTCTTGCTAGACAGGAGGGTTTCGTCCAGTACTTC. Translated: CSVSRQILARQEGFVQYF.

This clonotype was picked up a small number of times. The gene calls are TRBV4-1 and TRBJ2-5, with 8 bases identical to TRBD2. Germline V gene sequence: CDR1 MGHRA, CDR2 YSYEKL. J gave up 5 bases and V 1 base, and 9 bases lay outside the gene matches. CDR3 length: 16 residues. The CDR3 here is CASSQGNGGAVETQYF. As DNA, the CDR3 is TGCGCCAGCAGCCAAGGGAACGGGGGGGCGGTTGAGACCCAGTACTTC.

This clonotype was seen only a few times. The chain is built from TRBV11-3 and TRBJ2-1; TRBD2 agrees at 10 bases. The CDR3 extends over 17 amino acids. The germline CDR1 and CDR2 sequences are SGHNT and YENEEA. After removal of 5 bases from V and 9 bases from J, the junction contained 16 bases not matched to a gene. The CDR3 sequence: CASSPRGSAGGQREQFF. DNA for the CDR3: TGTGCCAGCAGCCCCAGAGGCTCAGCGGGAGGGCAGCGTGAGCAGTTCTTC.

Details on this clonotype: A read error may be the cause here, since a much bigger clone is one base away. The chain uses TRBV12-3 or TRBV12-4 and TRBJ2-4, with TRBD2 matching 11 bases. The trim removed 1 base at V and 13 bases at J, leaving 9 bases unmatched. The CDR3 length is 15 residues. CDR3 protein: CASSLGLAGPLGQYF. In DNA, the CDR3 is TGTGCCAGCAGTTTAGGACTAGCGGGACCCCTTGGGCAGTACTTC.

This clonotype has a handful of counts. The chain combines TRBV28 with TRBJ2-7; no definite D call. This CDR3 region has 14 residues. The V end lost 6 bases, the J end lost 3 bases, and 15 bases lay between the germline ends. Germline V gene sequence: CDR1 MDHEN, CDR2 SYDVKM. The CDR3, as DNA: TGTGCCAGCAGGGGCTCCGGACGGTACTACGAGCAGTACTTC. It codes for CASRGSGRYYEQYF.

On this clonotype: This sequence may be a read error, since a much larger clone differs from it by one base. This rearrangement joins TRBV29-1 to TRBJ2-7, with no clear D. CDR1 and CDR2 from the germline V gene are SQVTM and ANQGSEA. The germline V and J ends were trimmed by 3 bases and 7 bases, with 10 bases remaining between them. CDR3 length equals 11 residues. CDR3: CSVEPRLEQYF. The CDR3 DNA reads as TGCAGCGTTGAGCCGCGCTTGGAGCAGTACTTC.

This clonotype appeared a few times. The V and J genes are TRBV28 and TRBJ2-7, with unresolved D. Trimming took off 4 bases at V and 2 bases at J, with 24 bases between the two ends. The germline V gene has CDR1 MDHEN and CDR2 SYDVKM. The CDR3 is 18 residues long. In nucleotides, the CDR3 is TGTGCCAGCAGTTACCACAAGGTTTCGAAGGGTCCCACCTACGAGCAGTACTTC. Translation gives CASSYHKVSKGPTYEQYF. The full variable domain, completed using reference TRBV28 and TRBJ2-7, is DVKVTQSSRYLVKRTGEKVFLECVQDMDHENMFWYRQDPGLGLRLIYFSYDVKMKEKGDIPEGYSVSREKKERFSLILESASTNQTSMYLCASSYHKVSKGPTYEQYFGPGTRLTVT.

This clonotype was seen only a few times. J is TRBJ1-1 and V is TRBV12-3 or TRBV12-4; maybe TRBD1 (5 bases). V was clipped by 3 bases and J by 3 bases, with 14 bases between them. CDR3 length equals 15 residues. In nucleotides, the CDR3 is TGTGCCAGCAGTTTCGGCAGGGCCCTTTACACTGAAGCTTTCTTT. Protein sequence: CASSFGRALYTEAFF.